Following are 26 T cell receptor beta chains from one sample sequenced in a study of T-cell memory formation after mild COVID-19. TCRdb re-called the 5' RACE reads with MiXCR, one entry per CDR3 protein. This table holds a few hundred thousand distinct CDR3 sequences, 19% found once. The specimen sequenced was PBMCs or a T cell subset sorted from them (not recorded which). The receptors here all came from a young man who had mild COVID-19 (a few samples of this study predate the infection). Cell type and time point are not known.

CDR3: CSVVGGAKQYF. CDR3 DNA: TGCAGCGTTGTTGGTGGGGCAAAGCAGTACTTC. This chain links TRBV29-1 with TRBJ2-7; tentative D call: TRBD1 (5 bases). The germline gives CDR1 SQVTM, CDR2 ANQGSEA. V was shortened by 4 bases and J by 8 bases, with 12 bases between the two germline ends. This CDR3 contains 11 residues.

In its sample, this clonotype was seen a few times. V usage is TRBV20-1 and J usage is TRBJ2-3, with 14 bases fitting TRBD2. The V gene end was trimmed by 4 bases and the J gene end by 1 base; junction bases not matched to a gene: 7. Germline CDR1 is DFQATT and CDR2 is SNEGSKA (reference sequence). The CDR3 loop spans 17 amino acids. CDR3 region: CSATRPGLAGGTDTQYF. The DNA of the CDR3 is TGCAGTGCTACGCGTCCGGGACTAGCGGGGGGCACAGATACGCAGTATTTT.

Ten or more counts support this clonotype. CDR3 bases: TGCGCCAGCAGCCCTCGCTCATACAATGAGCAGTTCTTC. It codes for CASSPRSYNEQFF. The J gene is TRBJ2-1, the V gene TRBV5-1; no definite D call. The CDR3 runs 13 residues. Germline V gene sequence: CDR1 SGHRS, CDR2 YFSETQ. The V end was cut by 4 bases, the J end by 4 bases, with 9 bases between. Full variable domain (missing parts from reference TRBV5-1 and TRBJ2-1): KAGVTQTPRYLIKTRGQQVTLSCSPISGHRSVSWYQQTPGQGLQFLFEYFSETQRNKGNFPGRFSGRQFSNSRSEMNVSTLELGDSALYLCASSPRSYNEQFFGPGTRLTVL.

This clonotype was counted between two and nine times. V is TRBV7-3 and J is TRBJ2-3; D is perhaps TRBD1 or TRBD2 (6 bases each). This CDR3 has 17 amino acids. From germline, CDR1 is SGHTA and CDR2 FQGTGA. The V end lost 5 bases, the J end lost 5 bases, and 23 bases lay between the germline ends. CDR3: CASSQGLWGAGGDTQYF. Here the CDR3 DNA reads TGTGCCAGCAGCCAGGGCCTGTGGGGGGCAGGTGGAGATACGCAGTATTTT.

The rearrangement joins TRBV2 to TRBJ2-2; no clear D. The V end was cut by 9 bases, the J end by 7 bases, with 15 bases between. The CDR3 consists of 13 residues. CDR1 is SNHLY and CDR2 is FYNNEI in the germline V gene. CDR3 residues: CASLSQIGGELFF. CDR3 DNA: TGTGCCAGTTTATCACAAATTGGCGGGGAGCTGTTTTTT.

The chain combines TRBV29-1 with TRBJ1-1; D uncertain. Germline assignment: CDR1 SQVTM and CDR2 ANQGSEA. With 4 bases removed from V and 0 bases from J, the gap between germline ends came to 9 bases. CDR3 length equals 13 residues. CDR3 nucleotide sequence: TGCAGCGTTGCCAGGCCCCTGAACACTGAAGCTTTCTTT. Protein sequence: CSVARPLNTEAFF.

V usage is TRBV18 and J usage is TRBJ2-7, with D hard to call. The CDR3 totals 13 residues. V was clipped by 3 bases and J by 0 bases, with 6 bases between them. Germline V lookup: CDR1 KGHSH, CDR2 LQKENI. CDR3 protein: CASSPTASYEQYF. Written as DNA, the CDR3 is TGTGCCAGCTCACCCACGGCCTCCTACGAGCAGTACTTC.

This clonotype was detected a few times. CDR3 residues: CASSLVVLAGTNEQFF. The CDR3 bases are TGTGCCAGCAGCTTAGTTGTGCTAGCGGGAACCAATGAGCAGTTCTTC. This chain uses TRBV7-9 with TRBJ2-1; TRBD2 matches at 9 bases. Germline V gives CDR1 SEHNR, CDR2 FQNEAQ (reference sequence). After removal of 1 base from V and 6 bases from J, the junction contained 7 bases not matched to a gene. This CDR3 has 16 residues. The full variable domain, its missing parts supplied by reference TRBV7-9 and TRBJ2-1, is DTGVSQNPRHKITKRGQNVTFRCDPISEHNRLYWYRQTLGQGPEFLTYFQNEAQLEKSRLLSDRFSAERPKGSFSTLEIQRTEQGDSAMYLCASSLVVLAGTNEQFFGPGTRLTVL.

The CDR3 DNA follows: TGTGCCAGCAGCTTGATCGTGAGAGGGTGGGATACGCAGTATTTT. Amino acids: CASSLIVRGWDTQYF. The V gene is TRBV5-6, the J gene TRBJ2-3, with a weak D call TRBD2 (5 bases). Trimming shortened V by 1 base and J by 6 bases, and 15 bases separated the two germline ends. Looked up from germline, CDR1 is SGHDT and CDR2 is YYEEEE. This CDR3 spans 15 amino acids. Full variable domain (rest looked up from reference TRBV5-6 and TRBJ2-3): DAGVTQSPTHLIKTRGQQVTLRCSPKSGHDTVSWYQQALGQGPQFIFQYYEEEERQRGNFPDRFSGHQFPNYSSELNVNALLLGDSALYLCASSLIVRGWDTQYFGPGTRLTVL.

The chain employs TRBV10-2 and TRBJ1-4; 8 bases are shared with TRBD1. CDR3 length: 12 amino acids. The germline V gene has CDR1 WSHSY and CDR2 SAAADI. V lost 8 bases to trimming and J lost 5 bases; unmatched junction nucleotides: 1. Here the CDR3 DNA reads TGCGCCAGCCAGGGGGCGAATGAAAAACTGTTTTTT. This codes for CASQGANEKLFF.

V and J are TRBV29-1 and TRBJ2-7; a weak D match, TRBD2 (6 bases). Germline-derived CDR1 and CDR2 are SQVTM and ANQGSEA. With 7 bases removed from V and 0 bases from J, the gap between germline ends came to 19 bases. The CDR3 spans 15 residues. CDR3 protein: CSAYERVGGSYEQYF. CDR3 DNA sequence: TGCAGCGCATACGAGCGGGTGGGAGGCTCCTACGAGCAGTACTTC.

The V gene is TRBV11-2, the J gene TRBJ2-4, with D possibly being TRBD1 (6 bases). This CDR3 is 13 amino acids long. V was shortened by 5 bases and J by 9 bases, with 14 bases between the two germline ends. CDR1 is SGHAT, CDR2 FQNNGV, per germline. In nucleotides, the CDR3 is TGTGCCAGCAGCGTCGAACAGGGTAGCATTCAGTACTTC. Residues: CASSVEQGSIQYF.

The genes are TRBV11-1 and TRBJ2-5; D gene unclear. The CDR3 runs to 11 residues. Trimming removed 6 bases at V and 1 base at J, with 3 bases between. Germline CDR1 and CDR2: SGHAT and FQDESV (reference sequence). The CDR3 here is CASRGQETQYF. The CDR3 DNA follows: TGTGCCAGCAGGGGCCAAGAGACCCAGTACTTC.

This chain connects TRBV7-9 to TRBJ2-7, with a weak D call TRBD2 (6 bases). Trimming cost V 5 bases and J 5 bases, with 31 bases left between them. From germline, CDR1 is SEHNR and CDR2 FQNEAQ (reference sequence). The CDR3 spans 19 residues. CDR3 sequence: CASSALSGQPGGKWNEQYF. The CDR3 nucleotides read TGTGCCAGCAGCGCCCTCAGCGGGCAACCCGGAGGGAAGTGGAACGAGCAGTACTTC.

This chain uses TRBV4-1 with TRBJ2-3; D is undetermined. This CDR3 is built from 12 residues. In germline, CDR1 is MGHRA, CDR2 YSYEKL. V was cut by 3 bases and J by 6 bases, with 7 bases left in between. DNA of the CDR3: TGCGCCAGCAGCCAGGGGATGGATACGCAGTATTTT. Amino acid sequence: CASSQGMDTQYF.

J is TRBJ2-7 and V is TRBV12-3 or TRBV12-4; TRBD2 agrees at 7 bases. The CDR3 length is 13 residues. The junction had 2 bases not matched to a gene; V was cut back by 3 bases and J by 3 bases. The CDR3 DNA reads TGTGCCAGCAGTTTCTCGGGGGGCTACGAGCAGTACGTC. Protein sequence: CASSFSGGYEQYV.

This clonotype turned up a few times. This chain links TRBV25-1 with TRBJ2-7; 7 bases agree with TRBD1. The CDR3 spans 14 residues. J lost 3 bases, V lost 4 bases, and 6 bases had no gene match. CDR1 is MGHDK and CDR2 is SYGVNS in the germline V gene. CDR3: CASSGDRAYYEQYV. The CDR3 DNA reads TGTGCCAGCAGTGGAGACAGGGCCTACTACGAGCAGTACGTC.

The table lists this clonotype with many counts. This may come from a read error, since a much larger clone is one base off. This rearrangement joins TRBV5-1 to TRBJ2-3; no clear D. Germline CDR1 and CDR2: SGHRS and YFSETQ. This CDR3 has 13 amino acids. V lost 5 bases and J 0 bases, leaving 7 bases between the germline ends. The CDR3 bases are TGCGCCAGCAGGACGGACAGCACAGATACGCAGTATTTT. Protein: CASRTDSTDTQYF.

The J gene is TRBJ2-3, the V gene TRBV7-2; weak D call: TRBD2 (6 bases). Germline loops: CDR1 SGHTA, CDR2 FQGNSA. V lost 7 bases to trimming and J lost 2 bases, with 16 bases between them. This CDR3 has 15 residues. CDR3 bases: TGTGCCAGCACCCGGGGAGGCGGCAACACAGATACGCAGTATTTT. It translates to CASTRGGGNTDTQYF.

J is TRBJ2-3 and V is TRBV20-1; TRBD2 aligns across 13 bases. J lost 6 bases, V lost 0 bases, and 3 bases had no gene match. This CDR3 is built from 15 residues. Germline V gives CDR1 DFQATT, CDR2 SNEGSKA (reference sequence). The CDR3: CSARELAGGLDTQYF. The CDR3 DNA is TGCAGTGCTAGAGAACTAGCGGGGGGGTTGGATACGCAGTATTTT.

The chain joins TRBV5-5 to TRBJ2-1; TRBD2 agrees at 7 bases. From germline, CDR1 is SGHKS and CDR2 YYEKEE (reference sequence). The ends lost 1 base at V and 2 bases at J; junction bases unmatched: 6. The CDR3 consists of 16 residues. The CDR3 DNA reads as TGTGCCAGCAGCTTGCGGTGGGGGGGGACCTACAATGAGCAGTTCTTC. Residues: CASSLRWGGTYNEQFF.

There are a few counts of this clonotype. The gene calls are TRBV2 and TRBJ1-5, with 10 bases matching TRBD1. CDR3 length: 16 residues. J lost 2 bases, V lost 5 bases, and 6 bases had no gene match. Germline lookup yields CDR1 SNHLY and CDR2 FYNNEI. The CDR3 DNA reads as TGTGCCAGCAGTACGCGACAGGGGGCCGGCAATCAGCCCCAGCATTTT. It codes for CASSTRQGAGNQPQHF.

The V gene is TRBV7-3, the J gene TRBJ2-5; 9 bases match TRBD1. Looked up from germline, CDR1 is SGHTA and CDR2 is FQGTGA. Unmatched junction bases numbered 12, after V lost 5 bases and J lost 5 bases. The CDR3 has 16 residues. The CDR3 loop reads CASSPRTGAAYETQYF. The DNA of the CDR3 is TGTGCCAGCAGCCCGAGGACAGGGGCAGCGTACGAGACCCAGTACTTC.

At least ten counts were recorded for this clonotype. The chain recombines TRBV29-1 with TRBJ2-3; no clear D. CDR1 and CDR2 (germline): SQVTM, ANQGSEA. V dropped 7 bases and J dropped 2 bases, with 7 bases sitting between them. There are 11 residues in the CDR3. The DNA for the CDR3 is TGCAGCGCCTCGGACACAGATACGCAGTATTTT. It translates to CSASDTDTQYF.

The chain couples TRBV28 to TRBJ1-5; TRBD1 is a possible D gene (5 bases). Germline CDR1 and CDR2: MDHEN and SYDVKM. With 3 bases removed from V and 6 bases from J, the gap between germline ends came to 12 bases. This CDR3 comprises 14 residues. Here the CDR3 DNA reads TGTGCCAGCAGTTTCAGTAGGGGAGGTCAGCCCCAGCATTTT. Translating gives CASSFSRGGQPQHF. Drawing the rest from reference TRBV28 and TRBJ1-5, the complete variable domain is DVKVTQSSRYLVKRTGEKVFLECVQDMDHENMFWYRQDPGLGLRLIYFSYDVKMKEKGDIPEGYSVSREKKERFSLILESASTNQTSMYLCASSFSRGGQPQHFGDGTRLSIL.

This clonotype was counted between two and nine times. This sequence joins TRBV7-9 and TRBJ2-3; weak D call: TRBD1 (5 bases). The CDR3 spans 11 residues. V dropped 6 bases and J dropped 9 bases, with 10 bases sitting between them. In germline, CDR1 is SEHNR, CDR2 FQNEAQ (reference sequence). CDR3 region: CASRLSGTQYF. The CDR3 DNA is TGTGCCAGCAGACTTTCAGGGACGCAGTATTTT.